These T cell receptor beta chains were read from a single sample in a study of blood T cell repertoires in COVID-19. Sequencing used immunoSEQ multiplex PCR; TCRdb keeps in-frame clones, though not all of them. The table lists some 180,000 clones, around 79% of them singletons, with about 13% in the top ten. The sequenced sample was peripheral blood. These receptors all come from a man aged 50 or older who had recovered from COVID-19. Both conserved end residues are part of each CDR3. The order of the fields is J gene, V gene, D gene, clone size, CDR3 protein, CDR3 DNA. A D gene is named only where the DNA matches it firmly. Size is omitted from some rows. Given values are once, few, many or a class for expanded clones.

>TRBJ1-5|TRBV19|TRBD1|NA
CASSLTGTGGSNQPQHF
TGTGCCAGCTCCCTCACCGGGACAGGGGGGAGCAATCAGCCCCAGCATTTT
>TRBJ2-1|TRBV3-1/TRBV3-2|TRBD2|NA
CASSQGITSGNEQFF
TGTGCCAGCAGCCAAGGGATAACTAGCGGAAATGAGCAGTTCTTC
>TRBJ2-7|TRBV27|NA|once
CASSFDSGLFYEQYF
TGTGCCAGCAGTTTTGATTCTGGGCTCTTCTACGAGCAGTACTTC
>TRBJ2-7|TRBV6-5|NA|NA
CASTLDRNSYEQYF
TGTGCCAGCACCCTGGACAGAAACTCCTACGAGCAGTACTTC
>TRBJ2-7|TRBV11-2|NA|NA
CASSFSAYEQYF
TGTGCCAGCAGCTTTTCTGCCTACGAGCAGTACTTC
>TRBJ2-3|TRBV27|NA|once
CASSQLLRRGTDTQYF
TGTGCCAGCAGTCAACTTTTGCGGAGAGGCACAGATACGCAGTATTTT
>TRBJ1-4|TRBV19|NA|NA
CASSIGDQVEKLFF
TGTGCCAGTAGTATCGGCGATCAGGTCGAAAAACTGTTTTTT
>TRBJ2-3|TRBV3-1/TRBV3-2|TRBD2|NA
CASSFPGTKLWADTQYF
TGTGCCAGCAGCTTCCCCGGGACTAAGTTGTGGGCAGATACGCAGTATTTT
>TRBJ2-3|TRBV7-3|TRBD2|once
CASSLLSSGRADTQYF
TGTGCCAGCAGCTTATTGTCTAGCGGGAGGGCAGATACGCAGTATTTT
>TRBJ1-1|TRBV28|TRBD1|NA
CASSLQGARAFF
TGTGCCAGCAGCCTCCAGGGGGCGCGTGCTTTCTTT
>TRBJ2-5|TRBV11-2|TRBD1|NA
CASSFGGTGQETQYF
TGTGCCAGCAGCTTCGGCGGGACAGGCCAAGAGACCCAGTACTTC
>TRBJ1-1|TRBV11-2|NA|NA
CASSGRELTNTEAFF
TGTGCCAGCAGTGGCCGGGAATTGACAAACACTGAAGCTTTCTTT
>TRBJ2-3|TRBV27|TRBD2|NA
CASSSVLAGVSDTQYF
TGTGCCAGCAGTTCCGTCCTGGCGGGAGTTTCAGATACGCAGTATTTT
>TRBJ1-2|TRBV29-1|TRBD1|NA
CSVGTGHGYTF
TGCAGCGTTGGGACAGGGCATGGCTACACCTTC
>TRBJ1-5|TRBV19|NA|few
CASSKRNQPQHF
TGTGCCAGTAGTAAGAGGAATCAGCCCCAGCATTTT
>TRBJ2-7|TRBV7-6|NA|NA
CASSTGGGNIEQYF
TGTGCCAGCAGCACAGGGGGGGGCAATATTGAGCAGTACTTC
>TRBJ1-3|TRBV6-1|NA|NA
CASSGRSWSEGSGNTIYF
TGTGCCAGCAGTGGTAGGAGTTGGTCGGAGGGCTCTGGAAACACCATATATTTT
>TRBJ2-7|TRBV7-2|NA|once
CASSFAGSLNEQYF
TGTGCCAGCAGCTTCGCGGGGAGTTTGAACGAGCAGTACTTC
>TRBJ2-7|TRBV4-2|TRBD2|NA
CASSQEGLAGGGEQYF
TGTGCCAGCAGCCAAGAGGGACTAGCGGGAGGAGGGGAGCAGTACTTC
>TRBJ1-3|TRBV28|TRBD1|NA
CASKLRDRRNTIYF
TGTGCCAGCAAGCTCCGGGACAGAAGAAACACCATATATTTT
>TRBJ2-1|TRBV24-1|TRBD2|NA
CATSDGTSGHNEQFF
TGTGCCACCAGTGACGGGACTAGCGGACACAATGAGCAGTTCTTC
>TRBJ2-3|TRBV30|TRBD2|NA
CAWSVKGTSGVQYF
TGTGCCTGGAGTGTAAAGGGGACTAGCGGGGTACAGTATTTT
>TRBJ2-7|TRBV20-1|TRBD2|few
CSASQLAGYEQYF
TGCAGTGCTAGTCAACTAGCGGGCTACGAGCAGTACTTC
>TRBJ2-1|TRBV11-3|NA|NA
CASSLGRRDEQFF
TGTGCCAGCAGCTTAGGAAGGAGGGATGAGCAGTTCTTC
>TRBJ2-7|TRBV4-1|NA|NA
CASSPNPSSVGSSYEQYF
TGCGCCAGCAGCCCCAACCCCTCCTCGGTCGGGTCGTCCTACGAGCAGTACTTC
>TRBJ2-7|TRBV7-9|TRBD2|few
CASSTLAGISYEQYF
TGTGCCAGCAGCACACTAGCGGGAATCTCCTACGAGCAGTACTTC
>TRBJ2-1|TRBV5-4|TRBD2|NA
CASSLLASGIGEQFF
TGTGCCAGCAGCTTGTTGGCTAGCGGGATTGGTGAGCAGTTCTTC
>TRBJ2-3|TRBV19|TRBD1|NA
CASRTGYADTQYF
TGTGCCAGTCGGACAGGGTACGCAGATACGCAGTATTTT
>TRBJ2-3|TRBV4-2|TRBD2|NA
CASSQGLAGYTDTQYF
TGTGCCAGCAGCCAAGGGCTAGCGGGTTACACAGATACGCAGTATTTT
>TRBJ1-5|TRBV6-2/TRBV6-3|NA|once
CASSYRNLAGQPQHF
TGTGCCAGCAGTTACCGCAATCTCGCGGGTCAGCCCCAGCATTTT
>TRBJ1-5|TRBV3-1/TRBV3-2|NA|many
CASSQGAHQPQHF
TGTGCCAGCAGCCAGGGGGCGCATCAGCCCCAGCATTTT
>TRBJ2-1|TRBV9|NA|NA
CASSVHRYENNEQFF
TGTGCCAGCAGCGTCCATCGGTATGAAAACAATGAGCAGTTCTTC
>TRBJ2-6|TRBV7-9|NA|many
CASSLGQTGANVLTF
TGTGCCAGCAGCTTAGGGCAAACTGGGGCCAACGTCCTGACTTTC
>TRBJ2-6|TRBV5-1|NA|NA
CASSYGRGLGANVLTF
TGCGCCAGCAGCTACGGGAGGGGGCTTGGGGCCAACGTCCTGACTTTC
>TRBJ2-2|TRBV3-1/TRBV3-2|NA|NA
CASSQDLLGGDYTGELFF
TGTGCCAGCAGCCAAGACCTCTTAGGGGGAGATTACACCGGGGAGCTGTTTTTT
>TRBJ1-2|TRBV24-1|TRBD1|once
CATSPGTGLGYTF
TGTGCCACCAGTCCCGGGACAGGGCTTGGCTACACCTTC
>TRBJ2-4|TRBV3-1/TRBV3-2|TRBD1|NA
CASSQPHSPRGLGNIQYF
TGTGCCAGCAGCCAACCACACTCTCCCAGGGGGCTTGGAAACATTCAGTACTTC
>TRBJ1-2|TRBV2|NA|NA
CASSLKRIGQIYYGYTF
TGTGCCAGCAGCCTCAAGAGGATCGGACAGATTTACTATGGCTACACCTTC
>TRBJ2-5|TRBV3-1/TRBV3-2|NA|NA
CASSHGGKKETQYF
TGTGCCAGCAGCCATGGCGGGAAGAAAGAGACCCAGTACTTC
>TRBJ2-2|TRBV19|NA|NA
CASSIDPMDIGELFF
TGTGCCAGTAGTATTGACCCGATGGACATCGGGGAGCTGTTTTTT
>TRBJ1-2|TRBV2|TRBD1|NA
CASSELGQEYGYTF
TGTGCCAGCAGTGAACTGGGACAGGAATACGGCTACACCTTC
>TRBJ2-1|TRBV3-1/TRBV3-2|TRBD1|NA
CASSHRPGQGEQFF
TGTGCCAGCAGCCACCGACCCGGACAGGGTGAGCAGTTCTTC
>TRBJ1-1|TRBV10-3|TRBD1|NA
CAISPGQGITEAFF
TGTGCCATCAGTCCGGGACAGGGTATCACTGAAGCTTTCTTT
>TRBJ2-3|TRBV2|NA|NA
CASSLTGTTDTQYF
TGTGCCAGCAGCTTGACAGGCACCACAGATACGCAGTATTTT
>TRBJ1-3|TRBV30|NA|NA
CAWSVIGRGLDTIYF
TGTGCCTGGAGTGTAATTGGCAGGGGCTTGGACACCATATATTTT
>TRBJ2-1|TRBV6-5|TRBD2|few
CASSGTTYEFF
TGTGCCAGCAGCGGGACTACCTATGAGTTCTTC
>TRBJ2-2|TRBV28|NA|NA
CASSLPPPGATGELFF
TGTGCCAGCAGTTTACCCCCGCCAGGGGCTACCGGGGAGCTGTTTTTT
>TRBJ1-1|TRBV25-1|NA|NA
CASCGSSDTEAFF
TGTGCCAGCTGCGGGAGTTCGGACACTGAAGCTTTCTTT
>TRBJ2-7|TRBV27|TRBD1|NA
CASSLTGTGPYEQYF
TGTGCCAGCAGCCTTACCGGGACAGGGCCCTACGAGCAGTACTTC